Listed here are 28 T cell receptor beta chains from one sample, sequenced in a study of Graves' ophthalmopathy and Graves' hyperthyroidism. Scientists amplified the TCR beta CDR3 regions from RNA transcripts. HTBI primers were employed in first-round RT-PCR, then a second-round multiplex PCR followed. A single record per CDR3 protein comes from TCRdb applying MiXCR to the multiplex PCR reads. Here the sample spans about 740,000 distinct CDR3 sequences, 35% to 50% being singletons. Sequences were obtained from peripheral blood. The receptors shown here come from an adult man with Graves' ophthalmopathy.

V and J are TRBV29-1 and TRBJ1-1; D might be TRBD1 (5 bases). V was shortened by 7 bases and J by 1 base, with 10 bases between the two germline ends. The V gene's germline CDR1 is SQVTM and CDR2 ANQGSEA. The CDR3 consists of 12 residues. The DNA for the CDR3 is TGCAGCGCCCGACAGCAGAACACTGAAGCTTTCTTT. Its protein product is CSARQQNTEAFF.

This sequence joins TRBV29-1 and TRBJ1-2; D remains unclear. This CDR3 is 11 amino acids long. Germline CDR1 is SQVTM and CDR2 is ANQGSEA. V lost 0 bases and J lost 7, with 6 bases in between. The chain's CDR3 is CSVEDRFGYTF. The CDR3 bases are TGCAGCGTTGAAGATCGCTTTGGCTACACCTTC.

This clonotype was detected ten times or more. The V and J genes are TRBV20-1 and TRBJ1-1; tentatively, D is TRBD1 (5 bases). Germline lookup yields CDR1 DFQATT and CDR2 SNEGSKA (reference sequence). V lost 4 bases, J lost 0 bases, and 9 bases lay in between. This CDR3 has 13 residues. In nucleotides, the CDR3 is TGCAGTGCTAAGCGACAGTTGAACACTGAAGCTTTCTTT. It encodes CSAKRQLNTEAFF.

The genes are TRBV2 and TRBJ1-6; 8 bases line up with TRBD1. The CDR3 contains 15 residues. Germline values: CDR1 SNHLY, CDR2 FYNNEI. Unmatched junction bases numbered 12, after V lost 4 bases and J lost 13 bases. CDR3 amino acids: CASSVWQGASQPLHF. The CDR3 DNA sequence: TGTGCCAGCAGTGTATGGCAGGGGGCAAGTCAGCCCCTCCACTTT.

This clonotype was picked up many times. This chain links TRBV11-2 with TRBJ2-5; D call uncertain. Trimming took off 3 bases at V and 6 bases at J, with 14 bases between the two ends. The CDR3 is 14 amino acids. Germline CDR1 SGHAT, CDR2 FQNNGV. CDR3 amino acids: CASSLSGPLKTQYF. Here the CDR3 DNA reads TGTGCCAGCAGCTTGAGTGGGCCACTCAAGACCCAGTACTTC.

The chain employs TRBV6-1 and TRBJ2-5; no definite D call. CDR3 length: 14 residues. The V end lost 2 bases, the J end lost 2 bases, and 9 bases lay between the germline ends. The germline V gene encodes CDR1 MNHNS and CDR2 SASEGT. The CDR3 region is CASSETPAQETQYF. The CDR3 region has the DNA TGTGCCAGCAGTGAAACTCCCGCGCAAGAGACCCAGTACTTC.

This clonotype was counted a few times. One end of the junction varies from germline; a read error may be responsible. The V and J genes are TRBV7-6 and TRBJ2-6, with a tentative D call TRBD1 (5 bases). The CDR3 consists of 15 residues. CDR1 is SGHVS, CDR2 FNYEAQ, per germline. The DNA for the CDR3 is TGTGCCGGCAGCTTAGCAGGGTCTGGGGCCAACGTCCTGACTTTC. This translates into CAGSLAGSGANVLTF.

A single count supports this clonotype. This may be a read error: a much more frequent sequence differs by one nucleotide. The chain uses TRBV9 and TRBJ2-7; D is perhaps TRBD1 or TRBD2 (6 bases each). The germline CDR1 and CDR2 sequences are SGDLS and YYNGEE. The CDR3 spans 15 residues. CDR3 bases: TGTGCCAGCAGCGCGTCCGCGGGACACTCCTACGAGCAGCACTTC. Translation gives CASSASAGHSYEQHF.

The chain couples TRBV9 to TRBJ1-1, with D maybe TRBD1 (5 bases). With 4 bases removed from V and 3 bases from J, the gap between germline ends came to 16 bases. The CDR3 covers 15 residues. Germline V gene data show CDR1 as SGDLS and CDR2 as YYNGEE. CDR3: CASSPGPRVDTEAFF. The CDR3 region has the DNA TGTGCCAGCAGCCCGGGACCCCGAGTGGACACTGAAGCTTTCTTT.

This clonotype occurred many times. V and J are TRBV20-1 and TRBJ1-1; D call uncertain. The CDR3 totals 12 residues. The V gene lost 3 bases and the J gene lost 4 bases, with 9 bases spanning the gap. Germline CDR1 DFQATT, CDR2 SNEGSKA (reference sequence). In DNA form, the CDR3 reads TGCAGTGCTAGGGAGTGGGGCACTGAAGCTTTCTTT. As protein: CSAREWGTEAFF.

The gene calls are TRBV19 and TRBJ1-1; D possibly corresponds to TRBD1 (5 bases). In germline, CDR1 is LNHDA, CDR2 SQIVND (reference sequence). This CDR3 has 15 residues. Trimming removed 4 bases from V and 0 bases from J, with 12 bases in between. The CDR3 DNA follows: TGTGCCAGTAGTAGCGTCGGGGGTTTGAACACTGAAGCTTTCTTT. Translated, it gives CASSSVGGLNTEAFF. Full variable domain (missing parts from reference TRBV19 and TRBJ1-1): DGGITQSPKYLFRKEGQNVTLSCEQNLNHDAMYWYRQDPGQGLRLIYYSQIVNDFQKGDIAEGYSVSREKKESFPLTVTSAQKNPTAFYLCASSSVGGLNTEAFFGQGTRLTVV.

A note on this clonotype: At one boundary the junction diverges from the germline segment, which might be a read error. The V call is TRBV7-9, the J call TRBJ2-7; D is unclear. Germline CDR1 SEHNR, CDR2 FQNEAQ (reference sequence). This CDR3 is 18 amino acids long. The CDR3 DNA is TGCGCCAGCAGCCAAACGATCCCCCTTTACAGTAACTCCTACGAGCAGTACTTC. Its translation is CASSQTIPLYSNSYEQYF.

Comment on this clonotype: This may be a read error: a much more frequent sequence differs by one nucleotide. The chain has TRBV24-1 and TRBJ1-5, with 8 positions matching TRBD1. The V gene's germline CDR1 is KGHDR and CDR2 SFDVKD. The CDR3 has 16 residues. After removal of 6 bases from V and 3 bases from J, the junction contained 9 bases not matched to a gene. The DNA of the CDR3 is TGTGCCACCAGTTTCACCGGGACAGGAATCAATCAGCCCCAGCATTTT. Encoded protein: CATSFTGTGINQPQHF.

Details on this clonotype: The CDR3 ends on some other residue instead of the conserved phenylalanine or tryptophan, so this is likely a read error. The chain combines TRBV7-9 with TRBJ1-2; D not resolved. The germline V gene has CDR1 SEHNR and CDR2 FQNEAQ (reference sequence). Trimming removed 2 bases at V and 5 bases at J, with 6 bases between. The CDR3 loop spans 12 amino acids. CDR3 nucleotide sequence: TGTGCCAGCAGCTTATTAGGGTATGGCTACACCCTC. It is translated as CASSLLGYGYTL.

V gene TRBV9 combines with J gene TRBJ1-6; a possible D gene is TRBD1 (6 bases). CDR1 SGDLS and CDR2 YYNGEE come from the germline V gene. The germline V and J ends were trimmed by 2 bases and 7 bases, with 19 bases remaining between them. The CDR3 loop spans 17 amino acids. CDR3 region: CASSVGLLDSRNSPLHF. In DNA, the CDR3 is TGTGCCAGCAGCGTGGGACTTCTGGACAGCCGAAATTCACCCCTCCACTTT.

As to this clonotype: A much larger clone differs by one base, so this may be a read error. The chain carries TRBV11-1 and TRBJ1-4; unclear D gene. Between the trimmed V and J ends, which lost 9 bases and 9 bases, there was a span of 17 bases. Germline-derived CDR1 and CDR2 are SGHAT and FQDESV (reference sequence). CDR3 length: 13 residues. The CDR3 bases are TGTGCCAGTAGCCGCGGAGAGTATAAAAAACTGTTTTTT. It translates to CASSRGEYKKLFF.

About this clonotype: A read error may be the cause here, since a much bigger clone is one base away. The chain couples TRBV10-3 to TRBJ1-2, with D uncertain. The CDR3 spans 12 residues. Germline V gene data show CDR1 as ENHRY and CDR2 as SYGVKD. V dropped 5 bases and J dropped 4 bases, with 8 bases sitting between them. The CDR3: CAISWQVYGYTF. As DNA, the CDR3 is TGTGCCATCAGTTGGCAGGTCTATGGCTACACCTTC.

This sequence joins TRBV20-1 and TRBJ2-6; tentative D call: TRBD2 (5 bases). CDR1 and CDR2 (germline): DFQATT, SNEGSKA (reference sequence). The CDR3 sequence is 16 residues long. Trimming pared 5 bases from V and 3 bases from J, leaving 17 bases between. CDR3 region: CSALTTHADGANVLTF. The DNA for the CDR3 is TGCAGTGCTTTGACTACGCATGCTGATGGGGCCAACGTCCTGACTTTC.

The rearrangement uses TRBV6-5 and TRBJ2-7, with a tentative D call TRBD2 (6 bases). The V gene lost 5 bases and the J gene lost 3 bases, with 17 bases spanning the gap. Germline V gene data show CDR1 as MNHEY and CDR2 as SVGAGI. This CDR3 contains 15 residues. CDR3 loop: CASSELRGRYYEQYV. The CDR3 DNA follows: TGTGCCAGCAGTGAGTTGCGGGGTCGATACTACGAGCAGTACGTC.

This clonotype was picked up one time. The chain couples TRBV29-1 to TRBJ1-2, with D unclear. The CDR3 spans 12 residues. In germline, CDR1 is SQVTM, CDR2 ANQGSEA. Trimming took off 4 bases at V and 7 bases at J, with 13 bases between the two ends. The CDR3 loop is CSVGGRARGYTF. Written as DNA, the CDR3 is TGCAGCGTTGGTGGTAGGGCGCGTGGCTACACCTTC.

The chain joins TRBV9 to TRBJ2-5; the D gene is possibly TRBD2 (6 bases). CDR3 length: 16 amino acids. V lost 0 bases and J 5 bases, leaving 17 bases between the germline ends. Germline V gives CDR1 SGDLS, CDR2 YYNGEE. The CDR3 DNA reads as TGTGCCAGCAGCGTAGGAACCCTAGCTGGGAGGGAGACCCAGTACTTC. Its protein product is CASSVGTLAGRETQYF. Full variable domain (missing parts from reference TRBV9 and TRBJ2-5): DSGVTQTPKHLITATGQRVTLRCSPRSGDLSVYWYQQSLDQGLQFLIQYYNGEERAKGNILERFSAQQFPDLHSELNLSSLELGDSALYFCASSVGTLAGRETQYFGPGTRLLVL.

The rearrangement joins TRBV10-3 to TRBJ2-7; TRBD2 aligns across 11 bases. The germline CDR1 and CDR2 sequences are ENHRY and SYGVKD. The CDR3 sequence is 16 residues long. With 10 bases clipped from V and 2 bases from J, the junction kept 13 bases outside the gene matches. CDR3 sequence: CASRFIAGGTTYEQYF. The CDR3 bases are TGTGCCAGCAGATTCATAGCGGGAGGGACGACCTACGAGCAGTACTTC.

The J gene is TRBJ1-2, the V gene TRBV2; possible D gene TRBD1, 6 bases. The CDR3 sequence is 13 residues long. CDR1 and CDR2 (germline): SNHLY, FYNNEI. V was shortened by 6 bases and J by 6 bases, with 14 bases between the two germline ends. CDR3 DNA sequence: TGTGCCAGCAGCCCGACAGGCTATGATGGCTACACCTTC. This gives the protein CASSPTGYDGYTF.

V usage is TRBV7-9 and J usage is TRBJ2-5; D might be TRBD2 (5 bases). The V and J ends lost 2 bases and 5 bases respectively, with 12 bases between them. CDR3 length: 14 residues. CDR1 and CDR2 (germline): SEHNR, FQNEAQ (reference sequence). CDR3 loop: CASSLNYGVETQYF. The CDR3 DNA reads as TGTGCCAGCAGCTTAAATTACGGGGTGGAGACCCAGTACTTC.

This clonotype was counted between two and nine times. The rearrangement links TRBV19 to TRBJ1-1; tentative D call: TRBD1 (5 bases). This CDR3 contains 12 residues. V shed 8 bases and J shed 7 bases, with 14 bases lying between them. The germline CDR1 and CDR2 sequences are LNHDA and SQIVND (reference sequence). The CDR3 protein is CASLDRGREAFF. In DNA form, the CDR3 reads TGTGCCAGTCTTGATCGGGGACGTGAAGCTTTCTTT.

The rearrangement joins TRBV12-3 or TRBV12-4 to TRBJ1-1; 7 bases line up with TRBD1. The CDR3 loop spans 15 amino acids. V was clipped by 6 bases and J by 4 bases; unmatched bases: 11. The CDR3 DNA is TGTGCCAGCAGCCCCGACGACAGGGCACGCACTGAAGCTTTCTTT. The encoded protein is CASSPDDRARTEAFF.

Here the CDR3 reads CASSVGGAPTYEQYF. CDR3 nucleotide sequence: TGTGCCAGCAGCGTAGGAGGGGCCCCTACCTACGAGCAGTACTTC. This sequence joins TRBV9 and TRBJ2-7; D possibly matches TRBD1 or TRBD2 (5 bases each). Trimming stripped 0 bases from V and 2 bases from J, with 12 bases between. The CDR3 sequence is 15 residues long. Germline CDR1 reads SGDLS; CDR2 reads YYNGEE.

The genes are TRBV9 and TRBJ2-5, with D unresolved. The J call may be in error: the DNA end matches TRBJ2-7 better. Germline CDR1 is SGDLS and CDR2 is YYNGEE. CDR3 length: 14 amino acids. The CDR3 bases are TGTGCCAGCAACCCTGCTCCGAGCACCTACGAGCAGTACTTC. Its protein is CASNPAPSTYEQYF.